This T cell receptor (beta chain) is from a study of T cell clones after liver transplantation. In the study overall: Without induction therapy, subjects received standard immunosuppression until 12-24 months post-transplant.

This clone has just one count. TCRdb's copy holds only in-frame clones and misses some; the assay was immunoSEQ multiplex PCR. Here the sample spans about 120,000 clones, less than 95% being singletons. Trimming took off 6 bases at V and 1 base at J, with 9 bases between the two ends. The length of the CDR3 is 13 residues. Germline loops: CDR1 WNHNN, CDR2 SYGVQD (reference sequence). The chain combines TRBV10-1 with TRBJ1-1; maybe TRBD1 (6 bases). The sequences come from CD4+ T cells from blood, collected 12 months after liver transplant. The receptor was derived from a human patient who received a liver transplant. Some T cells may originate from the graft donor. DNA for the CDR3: TGCGCCAGCAGAGAGACAGGGAACACTGAAGCTTTCTTT. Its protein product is CASRETGNTEAFF.